Listed here are 16 T cell receptor beta chains from one sample, sequenced in a study of beta chain features in type 1 diabetes. Regarding the study as a whole: Type 1 diabetes patients showed a moderate but significant shortening of TCRB CDR3s in all four CD4+ subsets.

Expressed TCRB transcripts were sequenced after all isolated RNA was converted to cDNA. Profiled with immunoSEQ multiplex PCR; TCRdb holds only in-frame clones, not every one. The data hold a few hundred thousand clones, with 15% to 20% observed a single time. The antigens for these receptors are not known. Sequencing was carried out using naive CD4+ T cells from blood. These receptor sequences come from a man aged 30 to 39 with type 1 diabetes.

This clone has only a few counts. The V and J genes are TRBV27 and TRBJ2-5; 10 bases align to TRBD1. CDR1 MNHEY and CDR2 SMNVEV come from the germline V gene (reference sequence). The CDR3 covers 18 residues. Trimming removed 2 bases from V and 4 bases from J; junction bases left unmatched: 13. The CDR3 DNA is TGTGCCAGCAGTTTAATGACAGGGGGCCGTTGGGCCGGAGAGACCCAGTACTTC. Translating it yields CASSLMTGGRWAGETQYF.

The sample holds a few counts of this clone. CDR3 DNA sequence: TGTGCCACCAACGCCGGGACGCTGGCCTCCGAGCAGTACTTC. Translating it yields CATNAGTLASEQYF. This sequence joins TRBV9 and TRBJ2-7; D possibly uses TRBD1 or TRBD2 (5 bases each). V was cut by 9 bases and J by 6 bases, with 22 bases left in between. CDR1 SGDLS and CDR2 YYNGEE come from the germline V gene. This CDR3 region has 14 residues.

This chain joins TRBV7-9 and TRBJ2-1; no clear D. Trimming shortened V by 1 base and J by 7 bases, and 11 bases separated the two germline ends. Germline lookup yields CDR1 SEHNR and CDR2 FQNEAQ (reference sequence). The CDR3 covers 14 residues. The DNA of the CDR3 is TGTGCCAGCAGCTTAGTGGCAGAGGCGAATGAGCAGTTCTTC. Translation: CASSLVAEANEQFF.

This clone has more than one count but fewer than ten. The chain combines TRBV7-9 with TRBJ2-2; D possibly uses TRBD1 or TRBD2 (5 bases each). Germline values: CDR1 SEHNR, CDR2 FQNEAQ (reference sequence). This CDR3 contains 15 residues. Trimming took off 4 bases at V and 0 bases at J, with 9 bases between the two ends. In nucleotides, the CDR3 is TGTGCCAGCAGCTATGAGGGACCGAACACCGGGGAGCTGTTTTTT. Amino acid sequence: CASSYEGPNTGELFF.

A word on this clone: The same CDR3 also results from other DNA sequences found in this sample. The chain combines TRBV7-2 with TRBJ2-3; D remains unclear. V lost 3 bases to trimming and J lost 1 base, with 2 bases between them. Germline-derived CDR1 and CDR2 are SGHTA and FQGNSA. The CDR3 runs to 12 residues. The CDR3 loop reads CASSLGTDTQYF. The CDR3 bases are TGTGCCAGCAGCTTGGGCACAGATACGCAGTATTTT.

This clone has just a few counts. CDR3 residues: CSARVPPTQYF. CDR3 DNA: TGCAGTGCTAGAGTGCCTCCCACGCAGTACTTC. The rearrangement joins TRBV20-1 to TRBJ2-7; unclear D gene. Trimming stripped 1 base from V and 9 bases from J, with 10 bases between. This CDR3 comprises 11 residues. Per the germline V gene, CDR1 is DFQATT and CDR2 is SNEGSKA (reference sequence).

With respect to this clone: Other DNA variants within this sample encode the same CDR3. This chain joins TRBV29-1 and TRBJ1-1, with 8 bases fitting TRBD1. The CDR3 runs to 13 residues. V trimming: 3 bases; J trimming: 0 bases; junction bases outside the gene matches: 0. Germline V gene lookup returns CDR1 SQVTM and CDR2 ANQGSEA. This CDR3 reads CSVETGVNTEAFF. DNA for the CDR3: TGCAGCGTTGAGACAGGGGTGAACACTGAAGCTTTCTTT.

This clone was observed a few times. The chain carries TRBV2 and TRBJ1-5, with 8 bases that match TRBD1. The CDR3 length is 14 residues. Germline CDR1 and CDR2: SNHLY and FYNNEI. V lost 5 bases, J lost 2 bases, and 2 bases stayed unmatched. The CDR3 DNA reads as TGTGCCAGCAGTAAGACAGGGGGCAATCAGCCCCAGCATTTT. It yields the protein CASSKTGGNQPQHF.

This chain joins TRBV7-2 and TRBJ2-4; weak D call: TRBD1 (6 bases). This CDR3 contains 12 residues. CDR1 and CDR2 from the germline V gene are SGHTA and FQGNSA. Trimming pared 1 base from V and 15 bases from J, leaving 13 bases between. CDR3 in DNA: TGTGCCAGCAGCTTAGACACAGGACAGTCGTACTTC. This translates into CASSLDTGQSYF.

This clone was found a few times. The chain employs TRBV6-1 and TRBJ1-6, with a possible D match to TRBD1 (5 bases). Trimming removed 11 bases at V and 6 bases at J, with 14 bases between. The CDR3 is 13 residues long. CDR1 is MNHNS and CDR2 is SASEGT in the germline V gene. The CDR3 here is CAEGGEVNSPLHF. CDR3 in DNA: TGTGCCGAGGGAGGGGAAGTTAATTCACCCCTCCACTTT.

This clone was counted a few times. The rearrangement uses TRBV28 and TRBJ2-7; D call uncertain. Trimming cost V 7 bases and J 2 bases, with 9 bases left between them. CDR1 MDHEN and CDR2 SYDVKM come from the germline V gene. The CDR3 has 12 residues. CDR3 nucleotide sequence: TGTGCCAGCACCTCGGCAGCCTACGAGCAGTACTTC. Its protein is CASTSAAYEQYF. Filled out from reference TRBV28 and TRBJ2-7, the complete variable domain reads DVKVTQSSRYLVKRTGEKVFLECVQDMDHENMFWYRQDPGLGLRLIYFSYDVKMKEKGDIPEGYSVSREKKERFSLILESASTNQTSMYLCASTSAAYEQYFGPGTRLTVT.

Only a few counts were recorded for this clone. The chain couples TRBV7-9 to TRBJ2-5, with D tentatively TRBD1 (6 bases). Trimming removed 0 bases at V and 1 base at J, with 6 bases between. Per the germline V gene, CDR1 is SEHNR and CDR2 is FQNEAQ (reference sequence). The CDR3 totals 14 residues. The CDR3 sequence is CASSLAQGQETQYF. The CDR3 DNA follows: TGTGCCAGCAGCTTAGCACAGGGCCAAGAGACCCAGTACTTC.

The V gene is TRBV18, the J gene TRBJ2-3; no reliable D call. V was clipped by 7 bases and J by 7 bases, with 9 bases between them. CDR3 size: 11 residues. Germline V gene data show CDR1 as KGHSH and CDR2 as LQKENI. CDR3 DNA sequence: TGTGCCAGCTTACCTGGACATACGCAGTATTTT. Encoded protein: CASLPGHTQYF. Supplemented by reference TRBV18 and TRBJ2-3, the full variable domain reads NAGVMQNPRHLVRRRGQEARLRCSPMKGHSHVYWYRQLPEEGLKFMVYLQKENIIDESGMPKERFSAEFPKEGPSILRIQQVVRGDSAAYFCASLPGHTQYFGPGTRLTVL.

The J gene is TRBJ2-5, the V gene TRBV25-1, with a weak D call TRBD2 (5 bases). Germline V lookup: CDR1 MGHDK, CDR2 SYGVNS. This CDR3 spans 15 amino acids. V lost 6 bases and J 2 bases, leaving 16 bases between the germline ends. The CDR3 reads CASRTIGGQQETQYF. CDR3 DNA: TGTGCCAGCAGGACGATTGGAGGCCAGCAAGAGACCCAGTACTTC.

The chain has TRBV19 and TRBJ2-6; unclear D gene. Germline CDR1 LNHDA, CDR2 SQIVND (reference sequence). V was clipped by 5 bases and J by 5 bases, with 13 bases between them. The CDR3 loop spans 15 amino acids. The CDR3 coding sequence is TGTGCCAGTAGTCCAGGACGGGCGAGGGCCAACGTCCTGACTTTC. Encoded protein: CASSPGRARANVLTF. The whole variable domain, remainder taken from reference TRBV19 and TRBJ2-6, is DGGITQSPKYLFRKEGQNVTLSCEQNLNHDAMYWYRQDPGQGLRLIYYSQIVNDFQKGDIAEGYSVSREKKESFPLTVTSAQKNPTAFYLCASSPGRARANVLTFGAGSRLTVL.

This clone was observed a handful of times. The chain uses TRBV9 and TRBJ2-3, with TRBD2 matching 9 bases. V lost 3 bases to trimming and J lost 6 bases; unmatched junction nucleotides: 11. Germline V gene lookup returns CDR1 SGDLS and CDR2 YYNGEE. The CDR3 extends over 16 amino acids. The CDR3 DNA sequence: TGTGCCAGCAGCGCAGGAGCTAGCGGGGCCCAGGATACGCAGTATTTT. Amino acid sequence: CASSAGASGAQDTQYF.